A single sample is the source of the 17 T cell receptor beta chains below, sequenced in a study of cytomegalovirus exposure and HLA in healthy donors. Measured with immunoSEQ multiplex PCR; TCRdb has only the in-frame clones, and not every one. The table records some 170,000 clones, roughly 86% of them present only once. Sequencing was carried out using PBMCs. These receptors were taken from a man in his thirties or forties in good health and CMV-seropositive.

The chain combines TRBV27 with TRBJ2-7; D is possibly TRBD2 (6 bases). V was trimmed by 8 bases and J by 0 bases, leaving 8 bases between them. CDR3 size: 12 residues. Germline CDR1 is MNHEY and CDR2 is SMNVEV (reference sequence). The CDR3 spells CASAGSSYEQYF. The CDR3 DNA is TGTGCCAGCGCCGGGAGCTCCTACGAGCAGTACTTC.

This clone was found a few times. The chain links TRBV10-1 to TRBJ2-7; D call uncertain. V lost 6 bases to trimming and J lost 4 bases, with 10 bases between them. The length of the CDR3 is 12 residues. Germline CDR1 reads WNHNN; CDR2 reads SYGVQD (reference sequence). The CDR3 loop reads CASSPAGYEQYF. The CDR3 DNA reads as TGCGCCAGCAGCCCCGCCGGATACGAGCAGTACTTC.

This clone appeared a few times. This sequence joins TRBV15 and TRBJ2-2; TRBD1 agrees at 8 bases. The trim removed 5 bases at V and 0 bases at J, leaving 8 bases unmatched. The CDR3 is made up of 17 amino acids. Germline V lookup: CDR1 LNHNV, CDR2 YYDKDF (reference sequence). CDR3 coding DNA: TGTGCCACCAGCTTCCGGACAGGGTGGGCGAACACCGGGGAGCTGTTTTTT. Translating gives CATSFRTGWANTGELFF.

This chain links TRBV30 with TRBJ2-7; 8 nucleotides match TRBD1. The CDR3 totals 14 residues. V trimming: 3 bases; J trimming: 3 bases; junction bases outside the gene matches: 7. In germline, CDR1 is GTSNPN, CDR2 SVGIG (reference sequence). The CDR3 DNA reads TGTGCCTGGAGCCCCCAGGGGGCGAGCTACGAGCAGTACTTC. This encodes CAWSPQGASYEQYF.

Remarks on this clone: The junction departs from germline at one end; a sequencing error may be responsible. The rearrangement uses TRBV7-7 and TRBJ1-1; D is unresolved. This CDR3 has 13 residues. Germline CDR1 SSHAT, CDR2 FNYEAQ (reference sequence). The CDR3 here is CASSLAPNTEAFF. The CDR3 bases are TGTGCTAGCAGCTTAGCACCGAACACTGAAGCTTTCTTT.

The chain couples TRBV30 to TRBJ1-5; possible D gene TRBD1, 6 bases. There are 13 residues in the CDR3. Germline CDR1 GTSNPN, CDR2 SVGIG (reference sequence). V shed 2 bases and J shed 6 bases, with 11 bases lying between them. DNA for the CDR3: TGTGCCTGGAGTTCCGGGGGCGGTCAGCCCCAGCATTTT. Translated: CAWSSGGGQPQHF.

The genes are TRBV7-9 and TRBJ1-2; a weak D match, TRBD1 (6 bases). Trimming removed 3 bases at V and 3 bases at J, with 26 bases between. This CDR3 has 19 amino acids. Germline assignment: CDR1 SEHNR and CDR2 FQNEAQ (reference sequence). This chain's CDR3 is CASSFGRSLGGRGDYGYTF. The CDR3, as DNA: TGTGCCAGCAGCTTTGGCAGGTCTCTCGGGGGGCGCGGGGACTATGGCTACACCTTC.

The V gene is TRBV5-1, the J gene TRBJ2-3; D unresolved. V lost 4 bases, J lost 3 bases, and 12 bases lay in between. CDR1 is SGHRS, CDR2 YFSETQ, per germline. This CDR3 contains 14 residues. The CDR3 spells CASSIAGRTDTQYF. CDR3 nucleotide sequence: TGCGCCAGCAGCATAGCCGGCAGGACAGATACGCAGTATTTT.

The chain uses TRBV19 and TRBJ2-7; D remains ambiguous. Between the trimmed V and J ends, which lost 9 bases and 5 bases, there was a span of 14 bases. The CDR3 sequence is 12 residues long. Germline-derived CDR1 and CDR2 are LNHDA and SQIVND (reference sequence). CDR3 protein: CASSGPNNEQYF. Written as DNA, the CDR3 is TGTGCCAGCTCAGGTCCTAACAACGAGCAGTACTTC.

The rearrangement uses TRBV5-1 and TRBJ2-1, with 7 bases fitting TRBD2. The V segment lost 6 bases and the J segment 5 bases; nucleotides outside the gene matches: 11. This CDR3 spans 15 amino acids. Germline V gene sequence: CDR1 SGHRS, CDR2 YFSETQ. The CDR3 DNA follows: TGCGCCAGCAACCAGGGTCTAGCGGAACACAATGAGCAGTTCTTC. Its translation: CASNQGLAEHNEQFF.

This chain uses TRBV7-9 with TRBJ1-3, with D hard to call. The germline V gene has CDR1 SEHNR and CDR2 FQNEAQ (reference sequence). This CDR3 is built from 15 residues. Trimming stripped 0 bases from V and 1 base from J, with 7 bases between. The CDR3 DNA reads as TGTGCCAGCAGCTTAGCCCTCGGTTCTGGAAACACCATATATTTT. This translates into CASSLALGSGNTIYF.

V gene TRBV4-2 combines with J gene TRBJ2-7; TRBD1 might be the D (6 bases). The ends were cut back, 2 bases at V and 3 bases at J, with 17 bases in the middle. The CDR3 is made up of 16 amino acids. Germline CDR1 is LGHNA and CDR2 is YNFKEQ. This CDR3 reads CASSQRQGFGSYEQYF. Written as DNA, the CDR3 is TGTGCCAGCAGCCAACGCCAGGGGTTTGGTAGCTACGAGCAGTACTTC.

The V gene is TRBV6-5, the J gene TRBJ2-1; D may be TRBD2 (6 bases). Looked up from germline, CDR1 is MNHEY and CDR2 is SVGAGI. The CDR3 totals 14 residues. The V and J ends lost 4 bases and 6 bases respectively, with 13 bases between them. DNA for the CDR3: TGTGCCAGCAGTTCCGGGGCGGGGATCAATGAGCAGTTCTTC. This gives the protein CASSSGAGINEQFF.

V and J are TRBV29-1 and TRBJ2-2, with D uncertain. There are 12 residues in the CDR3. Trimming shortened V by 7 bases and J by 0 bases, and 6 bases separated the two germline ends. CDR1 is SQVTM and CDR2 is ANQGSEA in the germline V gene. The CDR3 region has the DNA TGCAGCGGCGACACGAACACCGGGGAGCTGTTTTTT. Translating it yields CSGDTNTGELFF.

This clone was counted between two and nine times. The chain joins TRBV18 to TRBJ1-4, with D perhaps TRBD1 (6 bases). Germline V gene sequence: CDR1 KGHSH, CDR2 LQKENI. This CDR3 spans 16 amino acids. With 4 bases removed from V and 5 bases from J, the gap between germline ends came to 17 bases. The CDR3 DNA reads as TGTGCCAGCTCACTGAACAGGGAAAGTGGGAATGAAAAACTGTTTTTT. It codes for CASSLNRESGNEKLFF.

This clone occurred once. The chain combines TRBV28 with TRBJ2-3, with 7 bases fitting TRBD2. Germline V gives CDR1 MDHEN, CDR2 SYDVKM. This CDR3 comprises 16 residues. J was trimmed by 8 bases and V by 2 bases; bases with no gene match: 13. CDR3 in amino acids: CASSLVGGELFGTQYF. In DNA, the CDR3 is TGTGCCAGCAGTTTAGTGGGGGGGGAGCTTTTTGGTACGCAGTATTTT.

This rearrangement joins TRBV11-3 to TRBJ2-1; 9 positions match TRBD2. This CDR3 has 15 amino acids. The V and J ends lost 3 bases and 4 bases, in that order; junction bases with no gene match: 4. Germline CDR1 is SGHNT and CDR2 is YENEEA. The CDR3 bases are TGTGCCAGCAGCTTTCGCGGGGGGGAATACAATGAGCAGTTCTTC. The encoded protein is CASSFRGGEYNEQFF.